Here is one T cell receptor (beta chain) with its context. Antigen: not known. This record comes from a study of T cell repertoires in aging, cancer and after chemotherapy. Findings of the study overall: Thymic emigration or peripheral T cell expansion may be impaired by lymphoid organ infiltration in hematological cancer. No conclusions about immunological memory after chemotherapy can be drawn from the repertoire data. In healthy donors, age-related TCR diversity loss mainly reflected lost richness.

Peripheral blood genomic DNA, not sorted cells or RNA, was the template. TRB rearrangements spanning V, D and J were amplified using mixed TRB-A/B primers. TCRdb re-analysed the multiplex PCR reads in MiXCR, keeping a single row per CDR3 protein. The table has 350 to 500 distinct CDR3 sequences, 39% seen once. Germline-derived CDR1 and CDR2 are DFQATT and SNEGSKA (reference sequence). There are 17 residues in the CDR3. Trimming took off 3 bases at V and 1 base at J, with 20 bases between the two ends. V gene TRBV20-1 combines with J gene TRBJ2-3; TRBD2 might be the D (6 bases). This receptor was taken from a human donor with a blood cancer. Sequenced input: blood. The CDR3 nucleotides read TGCAGTGCTAGCGAGGGACGAGGGCCGGGAGGCACAGATACGCAGTATTTT. Protein: CSASEGRGPGGTDTQYF.